This T cell receptor beta chain was sequenced for a study of CD8 T cells in Susac syndrome. Study overall: At blood draw, Susac syndrome patients were therapy-naive, on corticosteroids, or on intravenous immunoglobulin alone.

cDNA came from roughly 0.47 to 1 ug RNA primed by random hexamers. Across 54 Vbeta and 13 Jbeta, TCR beta CDR3 was amplified with immunoSEQ multiplex PCR. TCRdb reprocessed the immunoSEQ multiplex PCR reads with MiXCR, giving one entry per CDR3 protein. Seen here are approximately 160,000 distinct CDR3 sequences, more than 95% observed once, and the top ten hold 0.1% to 0.15%. TEMRA cells were FACS-enriched and CD8+ and CD4+ T cells negatively isolated. The CDR3 totals 15 residues. Per the germline V gene, CDR1 is SGHAT and CDR2 is FQDESV (reference sequence). Trimming removed 6 bases at V and 10 bases at J, with 22 bases between. General study findings and limits: The CD4+ T cell repertoires in Susac syndrome were not clonally expanded.

As concerns this clonotype: Its antigen is unidentified.

The gene calls are TRBV11-1 and TRBJ2-1; D is perhaps TRBD1 or TRBD2 (5 bases each). This TCR came from a human donor with Susac syndrome. The sequencing sample was made of CD4+ T cells from PBMCs. CDR3 bases: TGTGCCAGCAGATCCCGGGGCATGAGAGGTGGCGAGCAGTTCTTC. Translation gives CASRSRGMRGGEQFF.